This is a list of T cell receptor beta chains from one sample in a study of blood T cells in healthy people across ages. TCRdb re-called the 5' RACE reads through MiXCR, storing one row per CDR3 protein. Here the sample spans 1 million or so distinct CDR3 sequences, more than 40% being singletons. Input material: blood. These receptors were taken from a woman aged 55-69 years in good health. The CDR3 runs from the conserved cysteine through the conserved F or W. D genes are given only for firm matches. The size field is filled for only some rows; it gives once, few, many or a size class.

d_gene,abundance,v_gene,j_gene,CDR3aa,CDR3nt
TRBD1,-,TRBV24-1,TRBJ2-3,CATSDLTGGDTQYF,TGTGCCACCAGTGATTTGACAGGGGGAGATACGCAGTATTTT
-,few,TRBV21-1,TRBJ2-7,CASSRGEGSVDEQYF,TGTGCCAGCAGCAGAGGGGAGGGGTCGGTCGACGAGCAGTACTTC
-,-,TRBV5-1,TRBJ2-1,CASSKRDSADYNEQFF,TGCGCCAGCAGCAAACGGGATTCCGCAGACTACAATGAGCAGTTCTTC
TRBD2,-,TRBV7-9,TRBJ2-1,CASSPPLGRHDEQFF,TGTGCCAGCAGCCCCCCCCTCGGGAGGCACGATGAGCAGTTCTTC
-,-,TRBV20-1,TRBJ2-5,CSAHRETQYF,TGCAGTGCTCATCGAGAGACCCAGTACTTC
-,-,TRBV2,TRBJ2-7,CATPDGSYEQYF,TGTGCCACCCCAGACGGCTCCTACGAGCAGTACTTC
TRBD2,-,TRBV2,TRBJ2-1,CASSGLEREPIVEQFF,TGTGCCAGCAGCGGACTAGAGCGGGAGCCTATAGTGGAGCAGTTCTTC
-,-,TRBV21-1,TRBJ1-2,CASSKGSWWTSYGYTF,TGTGCCAGCAGCAAAGGTTCATGGTGGACTTCCTATGGCTACACCTTC
TRBD2,-,TRBV7-2,TRBJ2-7,CASTLSSGTFYEQYF,TGTGCCAGCACCCTTTCTAGCGGAACTTTCTACGAGCAGTACTTC
-,-,TRBV25-1,TRBJ2-7,CASSRKEGRYEQYF,TGTGCCAGCAGCAGAAAGGAGGGGAGGTACGAGCAGTACTTC
-,-,TRBV3-1,TRBJ2-5,CASSQEGAKYF,TGTGCCAGCAGCCAAGAGGGGGCGAAGTACTTC
-,few,TRBV11-2,TRBJ2-1,CASSLAIYPNNEQFF,TGTGCTAGCAGCTTAGCTATCTACCCAAACAATGAGCAGTTCTTC
-,-,TRBV27,TRBJ2-3,CASRRRGGTDTQYF,TGTGCCAGCAGGCGACGGGGAGGCACAGATACGCAGTATTTT
-,-,TRBV27,TRBJ2-5,CASRGAQETQYF,TGTGCCAGCAGAGGGGCCCAAGAGACCCAGTACTTC
-,-,TRBV6-5,TRBJ2-1,CASTPPGRSRNEQFF,TGTGCCAGCACCCCTCCAGGGAGGAGTCGCAATGAGCAGTTCTTC
TRBD2,-,TRBV20-1,TRBJ2-1,CSARGLAGVENEQFF,TGCAGTGCTAGGGGACTAGCGGGGGTAGAGAATGAGCAGTTCTTC
TRBD1,-,TRBV7-6,TRBJ1-2,CASSLGTGRRGYTF,TGTGCCAGCAGCTTAGGGACAGGGCGTCGTGGCTACACCTTC
-,-,TRBV12-3/TRBV12-4,TRBJ2-2,CTSRPGTSTGELFF,TGTACCAGCAGACCCGGGACTTCAACCGGGGAGCTGTTTTTT
TRBD1,few,TRBV7-9,TRBJ1-4,CASSSQGLREKLFF,TGTGCCAGCAGCTCACAGGGGCTCAGGGAAAAACTGTTTTTT
-,-,TRBV27,TRBJ1-1,CASSLRQGGWVNTEAFF,TGTGCCAGCAGTTTACGGCAGGGTGGTTGGGTGAACACTGAAGCTTTCTTT
-,many,TRBV7-9,TRBJ2-6,CATEPRVSGANVLTF,TGTGCCACGGAACCCCGGGTCTCTGGGGCCAACGTCCTGACTTTC
TRBD2,-,TRBV5-6,TRBJ2-3,CASSLVGSGRTYTDTQYF,TGTGCCAGCAGCTTGGTTGGTAGCGGGAGGACCTACACAGATACGCAGTATTTT
-,-,TRBV15,TRBJ2-7,CATSRGLYGQYF,TGTGCCACCAGTCGGGGGCTCTACGGGCAGTACTTC
-,-,TRBV12-3/TRBV12-4,TRBJ1-5,CASSPRGLGTQHF,TGTGCCAGCAGTCCTAGGGGCTTGGGGACCCAGCATTTT
TRBD1,-,TRBV7-7,TRBJ2-7,CASNPHPGQGKPWTYEQYF,TGTGCCAGCAACCCACACCCCGGACAGGGGAAGCCTTGGACCTACGAGCAGTACTTC
-,few,TRBV3-1,TRBJ2-3,CASSQFPGWTDTQYF,TGTGCCAGCAGCCAGTTTCCAGGGTGGACAGATACGCAGTATTTT
-,-,TRBV6-6,TRBJ2-1,CASSYLESYNEQFF,TGTGCCAGCAGTTACTTGGAGTCCTACAATGAGCAGTTCTTC
-,once,TRBV6-1,TRBJ2-3,CASTPSGGRGTDTQYF,TGTGCCAGCACCCCAAGTGGGGGGCGCGGCACAGATACGCAGTATTTT
-,-,TRBV6-1,TRBJ1-5,CASFRDQPQHF,TGTGCCAGCTTCCGGGATCAGCCCCAGCATTTT
TRBD2,-,TRBV5-6,TRBJ2-7,CASRSTSGYYEQYF,TGTGCCAGCAGGTCGACTAGCGGATACTACGAGCAGTACTTC
-,-,TRBV6-5,TRBJ2-4,CASSYSLLGKNIQYF,TGTGCCAGCAGTTACTCCCTCCTGGGCAAAAACATTCAGTACTTC
-,once,TRBV11-2,TRBJ2-1,CASSLEVTFGEQFF,TGTGCCAGCAGCTTAGAGGTTACGTTCGGTGAGCAGTTCTTC
TRBD1,many,TRBV29-1,TRBJ2-7,CSVGQGAAYEQYF,TGCAGCGTGGGACAGGGGGCCGCCTACGAGCAGTACTTC
TRBD2,many,TRBV28,TRBJ2-3,CASSSLAGRSADTQYF,TGTGCCAGCAGTTCACTAGCGGGAAGGTCTGCAGATACGCAGTATTTT
-,-,TRBV10-2,TRBJ1-1,CASSDGALRAMNTEAFF,TGCGCCAGCAGTGATGGGGCCTTACGGGCGATGAACACTGAAGCTTTCTTT
TRBD2,-,TRBV5-1,TRBJ2-5,CASSLRRLAGETQYF,TGCGCCAGCAGCTTAAGACGTCTAGCGGGAGAGACCCAGTACTTC
TRBD1,-,TRBV20-1,TRBJ1-1,CSASRGTGVLNTEAFF,TGCAGTGCTAGTAGGGGGACAGGGGTCTTGAACACTGAAGCTTTCTTT
TRBD2,-,TRBV10-3,TRBJ2-1,CAINGVGTTNEQFF,TGTGCCATCAACGGAGTCGGGACTACCAATGAGCAGTTCTTC
TRBD1,-,TRBV11-2,TRBJ1-1,CASSPDRAPFF,TGTGCCAGCAGCCCGGACAGGGCCCCTTTCTTT
TRBD2,many,TRBV27,TRBJ2-3,CASPWGSGRTDTQYF,TGTGCCAGCCCTTGGGGTAGCGGGAGAACAGATACGCAGTATTTT
-,-,TRBV3-1,TRBJ2-7,CASRQGALPEQYF,TGTGCCAGCAGACAGGGCGCCCTCCCCGAGCAGTACTTC
-,-,TRBV20-1,TRBJ1-1,CSASFANTEPFF,TGCAGTGCTAGTTTTGCGAACACTGAGCCTTTCTTT
TRBD1,-,TRBV12-3/TRBV12-4,TRBJ2-5,CASSPRDRPQGTQYF,TGTGCCAGCAGTCCCAGGGACAGGCCGCAAGGGACCCAGTACTTC
-,-,TRBV9,TRBJ2-3,CASSVAIDTQYF,TGTGCCAGCAGCGTAGCGATAGATACGCAGTATTTT
TRBD1,few,TRBV6-1,TRBJ2-7,CASRPTGGKSEQYF,TGTGCCAGCAGACCAACAGGGGGCAAGTCCGAGCAGTACTTC
TRBD2,-,TRBV7-2,TRBJ2-5,CASSRPGGNEQYF,TGTGCCAGCAGCCGACCGGGGGGGAATGAGCAGTACTTC
TRBD2,many,TRBV6-5,TRBJ2-7,CASSYVGGSYEQYF,TGTGCCAGCAGTTATGTGGGAGGGTCCTACGAGCAGTACTTC
-,once,TRBV9,TRBJ2-7,CASSVGEVPSTYEQYF,TGTGCCAGCAGCGTAGGGGAGGTCCCCAGCACCTACGAGCAGTACTTC
-,-,TRBV11-1,TRBJ2-7,CANSWRGGYEQYF,TGTGCCAACAGCTGGAGGGGAGGTTACGAGCAGTACTTC
-,-,TRBV11-2,TRBJ2-3,CASSLGQGGHSTDTQYF,TGTGCCAGCAGCTTAGGGCAGGGCGGACATAGCACAGATACGCAGTATTTT
-,-,TRBV20-1,TRBJ2-7,CSAQLGLALYEQYF,TGCAGCGCCCAGCTTGGTTTAGCGCTCTACGAGCAGTACTTC
TRBD2,-,TRBV5-1,TRBJ2-7,CASSVPGTSGYEQYF,TGCGCCAGCAGCGTTCCCGGGACTAGCGGCTACGAGCAGTACTTC
TRBD2,-,TRBV5-4,TRBJ2-5,CASSTGRTSGSREQYF,TGTGCCAGCAGCACTGGACGGACTAGCGGGAGTAGGGAGCAGTACTTC
TRBD1,-,TRBV4-1,TRBJ1-1,CASSQSDRAAFF,TGCGCCAGCAGCCAATCCGACAGGGCAGCTTTCTTT
-,many,TRBV12-3/TRBV12-4,TRBJ2-1,CASSRDEQFF,TGTGCCAGCAGTCGCGATGAGCAGTTCTTC